Following are 32 T cell receptor beta chains from one sample sequenced in a study of response to subunit inactivated influenza vaccine. TCRdb re-derived calls from the RT-PCR reads in MiXCR, one entry per CDR3 protein. The sample holds about 480,000 distinct CDR3 sequences, roughly 9.8% seen once. Material: PBMCs from blood, obtained 40 to 50 days after vaccination. The source of these receptors is a man aged 50 to 60 who received an inactivated influenza vaccine.

In its sample, this clonotype was seen many times. V is TRBV10-3 and J is TRBJ2-7, with D perhaps TRBD1 (6 bases). There are 13 residues in the CDR3. The germline CDR1 and CDR2 sequences are ENHRY and SYGVKD. V lost 5 bases and J 3 bases, leaving 11 bases between the germline ends. The CDR3, as DNA: TGTGCCATCAGTACTAAGACAGGCTACGAGCAGTACTTC. Amino acids: CAISTKTGYEQYF.

The genes are TRBV4-3 and TRBJ2-3; D not resolved. The CDR3 contains 14 residues. The germline V gene has CDR1 LGHNA and CDR2 YSLEER. V was clipped by 3 bases and J by 4 bases, with 11 bases between them. The CDR3 DNA reads TGCGCCAGCAGCCAGTCGGGTAGGGCAGATACGCAGTATTTT. Residues: CASSQSGRADTQYF.

In its sample, this clonotype was seen many times. V gene TRBV12-3 or TRBV12-4 combines with J gene TRBJ1-1; D gene unclear. Trimming took off 5 bases at V and 1 base at J, with 8 bases between the two ends. The CDR3 consists of 13 residues. The CDR3 coding sequence is TGTGCCAGCAGTCCTCAGTGGAACACTGAAGCTTTCTTT. It encodes CASSPQWNTEAFF.

This clonotype showed up just a few times. V gene TRBV11-2 combines with J gene TRBJ2-1, with 8 bases matching TRBD1. The CDR3 runs to 14 residues. Germline CDR1 is SGHAT and CDR2 is FQNNGV. The junction had 7 bases not matched to a gene; V was cut back by 5 bases and J by 7 bases. In DNA, the CDR3 is TGTGCCAGCAGCCCGCAGGGGGCTCGGAATGAGCAGTTCTTC. Translated: CASSPQGARNEQFF.

The chain couples TRBV5-1 to TRBJ1-2; D uncertain. The V gene lost 6 bases and the J gene lost 7 bases, with 22 bases spanning the gap. This CDR3 has 15 residues. Germline loops: CDR1 SGHRS, CDR2 YFSETQ. Written as DNA, the CDR3 is TGCGCCAGCACCAGTTTTGCAGGTGACCTCGGTGGCTACACCTTC. Its protein product is CASTSFAGDLGGYTF.

There are a few counts of this clonotype. The V call is TRBV20-1, the J call TRBJ2-5; D unclear. Deletions cut 0 bases from V and 5 bases from J, with 10 bases between. Germline CDR1 is DFQATT and CDR2 is SNEGSKA (reference sequence). This CDR3 comprises 13 residues. The CDR3 DNA sequence: TGCAGTGCTAGAGATCGGGTGGTTGAGACCCAGTACTTC. Its translation: CSARDRVVETQYF.

The chain recombines TRBV4-1 with TRBJ2-1; TRBD1 is a possible D gene (6 bases). This CDR3 is built from 17 residues. Germline CDR1 MGHRA, CDR2 YSYEKL. Trimming pared 4 bases from V and 0 bases from J, leaving 16 bases between. The CDR3 sequence is CASSPPRQETSYNEQFF. CDR3 in DNA: TGCGCCAGCAGCCCCCCCCGACAGGAGACCTCCTACAATGAGCAGTTCTTC.

Many counts were recorded for this clonotype. The chain carries TRBV20-1 and TRBJ2-7; D may be TRBD2 (6 bases). V was shortened by 5 bases and J by 0 bases, with 14 bases between the two germline ends. Germline assignment: CDR1 DFQATT and CDR2 SNEGSKA (reference sequence). The CDR3 sequence is 14 residues long. In DNA, the CDR3 is TGCAGTGCTTTAGGCGGGACCAACTCCTACGAGCAGTACTTC. Protein product: CSALGGTNSYEQYF.

This clonotype was seen a handful of times. The V and J genes are TRBV7-6 and TRBJ2-4; D is possibly TRBD1 (6 bases). Germline V lookup: CDR1 SGHVS, CDR2 FNYEAQ. CDR3 size: 14 residues. Trimming cost V 1 base and J 5 bases, with 9 bases left between them. CDR3 DNA: TGTGCCAGCAGCTTAGTGGCAGGGGAAAACATTCAGTACTTC. It translates to CASSLVAGENIQYF.

This clonotype was seen many times. The rearrangement uses TRBV5-5 and TRBJ2-1; TRBD2 agrees at 10 bases. V was pared by 0 bases and J by 4 bases, with 1 base of the junction left unmatched. Per germline, CDR1 SGHKS and CDR2 YYEKEE (reference sequence). The CDR3 is 15 residues long. CDR3 nucleotide sequence: TGTGCCAGCAGCTTGGAAGCGGGGGGGTACAATGAGCAGTTCTTC. This sequence encodes CASSLEAGGYNEQFF. Looking up the rest from reference TRBV5-5 and TRBJ2-1 gives the full variable domain: DAGVTQSPTHLIKTRGQQVTLRCSPISGHKSVSWYQQVLGQGPQFIFQYYEKEERGRGNFPDRFSARQFPNYSSELNVNALLLGDSALYLCASSLEAGGYNEQFFGPGTRLTVL.

In its sample, this clonotype was seen many times. The rearrangement uses TRBV12-3 or TRBV12-4 and TRBJ2-2; 8 bases align to TRBD1. The CDR3 is 16 residues long. After removal of 7 bases from V and 4 bases from J, the junction contained 11 bases not matched to a gene. The CDR3: CASIKSGGVVTGELFF. The CDR3 DNA sequence: TGTGCCAGCATTAAGTCAGGGGGCGTCGTCACCGGGGAGCTGTTTTTT.

The CDR3 DNA reads TGTGCCAGCAGTGGTCCTGACGGACTACAAGAGACCCAGTACTTC. Its translation: CASSGPDGLQETQYF. The chain combines TRBV25-1 with TRBJ2-5; a possible D gene is TRBD2 (6 bases). V lost 4 bases and J lost 2, with 14 bases in between. This CDR3 is 15 amino acids long. Germline CDR1 reads MGHDK; CDR2 reads SYGVNS.

This chain uses TRBV30 with TRBJ2-1, with 8 nucleotides matching TRBD2. CDR1 is GTSNPN and CDR2 is SVGIG in the germline V gene (reference sequence). V gave up 0 bases and J gave up 5 bases; unmatched junction bases: 3. This CDR3 region has 14 residues. The chain's CDR3 is CAWSVLAANNEQFF. The DNA for the CDR3 is TGTGCCTGGAGTGTACTAGCGGCAAACAATGAGCAGTTCTTC. Combining the CDR3 with reference TRBV30 and TRBJ2-1 gives the whole variable domain SQTIHQWPATLVQPVGSPLSLECTVEGTSNPNLYWYRQAAGRGLQLLFYSVGIGQISSEVPQNLSASRPQDRQFILSSKKLLLSDSGFYLCAWSVLAANNEQFFGPGTRLTVL.

This clonotype was detected many times. The chain recombines TRBV20-1 with TRBJ2-7, with 8 bases aligning to TRBD2. The length of the CDR3 is 16 residues. Losses at the gene ends were 3 bases for V and 2 bases for J; bases not matched to a gene: 12. Germline values: CDR1 DFQATT, CDR2 SNEGSKA (reference sequence). CDR3 DNA sequence: TGCAGTGCTAGGGCACCTCATTCGGGGGGGACCTACGAGCAGTACTTC. This codes for CSARAPHSGGTYEQYF.

This clonotype has just a few counts. This chain uses TRBV3-1 with TRBJ1-4; no clear D gene. The V gene lost 4 bases and the J gene lost 11 bases, with 17 bases spanning the gap. The CDR3 covers 14 residues. Looked up from germline, CDR1 is LGHDT and CDR2 is YNNKEL (reference sequence). CDR3 residues: CASSPGGRSFKLFF. The CDR3, as DNA: TGTGCCAGCAGCCCAGGCGGGAGGAGTTTTAAACTGTTTTTT.

The chain is built from TRBV7-8 and TRBJ2-7; D is possibly TRBD2 (6 bases). This CDR3 comprises 15 residues. Germline V gene lookup returns CDR1 SGHVS and CDR2 FQNEAQ. V dropped 0 bases and J dropped 0 bases, with 9 bases sitting between them. The CDR3 nucleotides are TGTGCCAGCAGCTTAGCGCGGGGAATCTCCTACGAGCAGTACTTC. This translates into CASSLARGISYEQYF.

V is TRBV18 and J is TRBJ2-3; D gene uncertain. The germline V and J ends were trimmed by 3 bases and 1 base, with 8 bases remaining between them. This CDR3 is built from 14 residues. Looked up from germline, CDR1 is KGHSH and CDR2 is LQKENI. CDR3 coding DNA: TGTGCCAGCTCACCTGACACCCGCACAGATACGCAGTATTTT. As protein: CASSPDTRTDTQYF.

This clonotype has more than one count but fewer than ten. V gene TRBV10-3 combines with J gene TRBJ2-7; the D gene could be TRBD1 or TRBD2 (6 bases each). V was trimmed by 3 bases and J by 3 bases, leaving 15 bases between them. Germline CDR1 is ENHRY and CDR2 is SYGVKD. The CDR3 totals 15 residues. The CDR3, as DNA: TGTGCCATCAGTGATGGAGGGGGGTTGAACTACGAGCAGTACTTC. Encoded protein: CAISDGGGLNYEQYF.

This clonotype was detected many times. V gene TRBV10-3 combines with J gene TRBJ2-7, with a possible D match to TRBD2 (6 bases). Germline V gene lookup returns CDR1 ENHRY and CDR2 SYGVKD. The CDR3 is 14 amino acids. Trimming pared 6 bases from V and 3 bases from J, leaving 15 bases between. CDR3 bases: TGTGCCATCAGCCAGGGAGGCCGTGGCTACGAGCAGTACTTC. This translates into CAISQGGRGYEQYF.

This clonotype was seen at least ten times. The rearrangement joins TRBV20-1 to TRBJ2-7; 8 positions match TRBD2. This CDR3 spans 18 amino acids. V lost 0 bases and J lost 6; bases outside the gene matches: 19. Germline assignment: CDR1 DFQATT and CDR2 SNEGSKA (reference sequence). CDR3 sequence: CSARDMTGRAFRSGEQYF. The DNA for the CDR3 is TGCAGTGCTAGAGATATGACCGGGAGGGCCTTCAGGAGTGGCGAGCAGTACTTC.

The sample holds many counts of this clonotype. The V call is TRBV10-3, the J call TRBJ2-7; D is unclear. Trimming left V 0 bases short and J 2 bases short, with 8 bases between. The CDR3 spans 14 residues. Germline CDR1 is ENHRY and CDR2 is SYGVKD. DNA of the CDR3: TGTGCCATCAGTGAGTCCCGGGCAGCCTACGAGCAGTACTTC. Translated, it gives CAISESRAAYEQYF.

This clonotype was counted between two and nine times. The genes are TRBV12-3 or TRBV12-4 and TRBJ2-5; a weak D match, TRBD1 (7 bases). This CDR3 region has 15 residues. V was pared by 6 bases and J by 5 bases, with 19 bases between. The CDR3 loop is CASRGGQVFWETQYF. The CDR3 bases are TGTGCCAGCAGGGGAGGACAGGTCTTTTGGGAGACCCAGTACTTC.

This clonotype was detected ten times or more. This rearrangement joins TRBV4-2 to TRBJ1-4; tentatively, D is TRBD1 (6 bases). CDR3 size: 15 residues. Between the trimmed V and J ends, which lost 1 base and 5 bases, there was a span of 11 bases. Germline CDR1 LGHNA, CDR2 YNFKEQ. CDR3 region: CASSQGRQGNEKLFF. CDR3 bases: TGTGCCAGCAGCCAAGGCCGGCAGGGGAATGAAAAACTGTTTTTT.

This clonotype was counted many times. The chain employs TRBV5-1 and TRBJ2-1; the match to TRBD2 covers 10 bases. CDR1 and CDR2 (germline): SGHRS, YFSETQ. Trimming removed 1 base from V and 8 bases from J; junction bases left unmatched: 9. The CDR3 is made up of 16 amino acids. CDR3 residues: CASSLSLAGVADEQFF. The CDR3 DNA follows: TGCGCCAGCAGCTTGAGCCTAGCGGGAGTGGCAGATGAGCAGTTCTTC.

This chain links TRBV6-2 or TRBV6-3 with TRBJ2-1; perhaps TRBD2 as D (7 bases). This CDR3 is built from 15 residues. Trimming shortened V by 1 base and J by 8 bases, and 15 bases separated the two germline ends. The germline V gene has CDR1 MNHEY and CDR2 SVGEGT. The CDR3 DNA sequence: TGTGCCAGCAGTTACTTGGGGGGGGCGATCGATGAGCAGTTCTTC. It encodes CASSYLGGAIDEQFF.

In its sample, this clonotype was seen many times. The V call is TRBV6-2 or TRBV6-3, the J call TRBJ2-7, with 9 nucleotides matching TRBD2. Germline V gene data show CDR1 as MNHEY and CDR2 as SVGEGT. Trimming took 4 bases from V and 7 from J; bases not matched to a gene: 8. The CDR3 extends over 14 amino acids. The CDR3 reads CASSFLGLAYEQYF. CDR3 DNA sequence: TGTGCCAGCAGTTTCCTTGGACTAGCGTATGAGCAGTACTTC.

In this sample, this clonotype turned up a few times. The chain joins TRBV25-1 to TRBJ1-2; D is possibly TRBD1 (5 bases). Germline lookup yields CDR1 MGHDK and CDR2 SYGVNS. This CDR3 comprises 14 residues. V lost 5 bases and J 4 bases, leaving 14 bases between the germline ends. DNA of the CDR3: TGTGCCAGCAGTTCCCCGGGACTCTTCTATGGCTACACCTTC. Encoded protein: CASSSPGLFYGYTF.

The J gene is TRBJ2-7, the V gene TRBV4-2; D call uncertain. Germline CDR1 LGHNA, CDR2 YNFKEQ. Trimming cost V 4 bases and J 3 bases, with 13 bases left between them. The CDR3 loop spans 14 amino acids. CDR3 loop: CASSPAKGNYEQYF. The CDR3 nucleotides are TGTGCCAGCAGCCCGGCTAAGGGAAACTACGAGCAGTACTTC.

V usage is TRBV28 and J usage is TRBJ2-7, with 7 bases lining up with TRBD1. Trimming took 5 bases from V and 4 from J; bases not matched to a gene: 8. Per the germline V gene, CDR1 is MDHEN and CDR2 is SYDVKM. The CDR3 has 14 amino acids. Written as DNA, the CDR3 is TGTGCCAGCAGTGCCGGGACAGCCCGTTACGAGCAGTACTTC. It encodes CASSAGTARYEQYF.

This clonotype has a handful of counts. The CDR3 bases are TGTGCCAGCAGCCAACAGGGGAATAGCAATCAGCCCCAGCATTTT. Amino acid sequence: CASSQQGNSNQPQHF. This chain joins TRBV5-6 and TRBJ1-5; 7 bases align to TRBD1. J was trimmed by 0 bases and V by 4 bases; bases with no gene match: 4. Per the germline V gene, CDR1 is SGHDT and CDR2 is YYEEEE. This CDR3 contains 15 residues.

This clonotype was seen ten or more times. The V gene is TRBV14, the J gene TRBJ2-1, with a possible D match to TRBD2 (5 bases). This CDR3 spans 15 amino acids. Per germline, CDR1 SGHDN and CDR2 FVKESK. Trimming removed 7 bases from V and 5 bases from J, with 18 bases in between. CDR3 DNA: TGTGCCAGCACCCCGGAGAGCGGAGATCACAATGAGCAGTTCTTC. This translates into CASTPESGDHNEQFF.

The table lists this clonotype with a few counts. The V call is TRBV29-1, the J call TRBJ2-7; 8 nucleotides align to TRBD2. The CDR3 runs 12 residues. Germline V CDR1 and CDR2: SQVTM, ANQGSEA. The V and J ends lost 2 bases and 3 bases, in that order; junction bases with no gene match: 0. CDR3 sequence: CSVETSGYEQYF. CDR3 in DNA: TGCAGCGTTGAAACTAGCGGCTACGAGCAGTACTTC.